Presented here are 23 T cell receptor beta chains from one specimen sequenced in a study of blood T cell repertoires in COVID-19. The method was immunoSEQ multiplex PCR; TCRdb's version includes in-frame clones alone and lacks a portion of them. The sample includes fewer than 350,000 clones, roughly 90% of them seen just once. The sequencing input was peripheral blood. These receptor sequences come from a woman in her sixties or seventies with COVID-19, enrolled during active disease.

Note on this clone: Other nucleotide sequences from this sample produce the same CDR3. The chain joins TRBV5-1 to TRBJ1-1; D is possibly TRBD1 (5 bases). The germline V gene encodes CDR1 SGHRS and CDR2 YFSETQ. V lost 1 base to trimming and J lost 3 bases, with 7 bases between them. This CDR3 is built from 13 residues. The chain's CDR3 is CASSLKGDTEAFF. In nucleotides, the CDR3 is TGCGCCAGCAGCTTGAAAGGGGACACTGAAGCTTTCTTT.

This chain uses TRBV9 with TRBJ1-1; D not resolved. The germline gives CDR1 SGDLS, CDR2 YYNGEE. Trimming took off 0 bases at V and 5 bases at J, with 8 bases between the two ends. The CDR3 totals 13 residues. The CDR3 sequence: CASSVEHSTEAFF. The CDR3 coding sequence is TGTGCCAGCAGCGTAGAACATTCGACTGAAGCTTTCTTT.

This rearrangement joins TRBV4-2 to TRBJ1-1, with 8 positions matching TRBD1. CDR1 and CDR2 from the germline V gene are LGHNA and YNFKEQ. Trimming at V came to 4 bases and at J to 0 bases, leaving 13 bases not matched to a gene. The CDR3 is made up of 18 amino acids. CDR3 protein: CASSPSVGTGTMNTEAFF. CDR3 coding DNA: TGTGCCAGCAGCCCTTCGGTTGGGACAGGCACAATGAACACTGAAGCTTTCTTT.

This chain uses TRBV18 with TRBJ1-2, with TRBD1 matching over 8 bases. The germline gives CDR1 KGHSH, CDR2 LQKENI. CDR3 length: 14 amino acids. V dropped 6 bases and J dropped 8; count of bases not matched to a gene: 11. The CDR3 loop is CASSQRQGSFGYTF. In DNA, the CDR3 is TGTGCCAGCTCCCAACGACAGGGGTCCTTCGGCTACACCTTC.

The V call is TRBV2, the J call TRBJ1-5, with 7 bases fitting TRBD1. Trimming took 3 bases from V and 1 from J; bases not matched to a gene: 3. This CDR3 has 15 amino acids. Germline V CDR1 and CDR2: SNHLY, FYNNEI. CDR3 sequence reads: CASSETGWSNQPQHF. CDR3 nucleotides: TGTGCCAGCAGTGAGACAGGGTGGAGCAATCAGCCCCAGCATTTT. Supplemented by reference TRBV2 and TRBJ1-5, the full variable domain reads EPEVTQTPSHQVTQMGQEVILRCVPISNHLYFYWYRQILGQKVEFLVSFYNNEISEKSEIFDDQFSVERPDGSNFTLKIRSTKLEDSAMYFCASSETGWSNQPQHFGDGTRLSIL.

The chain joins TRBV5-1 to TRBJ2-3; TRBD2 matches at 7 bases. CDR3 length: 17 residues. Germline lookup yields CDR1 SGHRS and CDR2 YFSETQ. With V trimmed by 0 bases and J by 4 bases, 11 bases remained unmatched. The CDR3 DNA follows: TGCGCCAGCAGCTTGGTACCTCTAGCGGAAATGGCAGATACGCAGTATTTT. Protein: CASSLVPLAEMADTQYF. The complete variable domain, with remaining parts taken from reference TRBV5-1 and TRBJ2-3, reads KAGVTQTPRYLIKTRGQQVTLSCSPISGHRSVSWYQQTPGQGLQFLFEYFSETQRNKGNFPGRFSGRQFSNSRSEMNVSTLELGDSALYLCASSLVPLAEMADTQYFGPGTRLTVL.

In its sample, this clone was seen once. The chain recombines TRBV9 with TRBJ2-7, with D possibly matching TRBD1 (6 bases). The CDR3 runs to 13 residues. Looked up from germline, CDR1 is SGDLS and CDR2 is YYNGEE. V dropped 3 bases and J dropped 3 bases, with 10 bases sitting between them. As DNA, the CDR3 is TGTGCCAGCAGCGGCAGGGGAGTCTACGAGCAGTACTTC. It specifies CASSGRGVYEQYF.

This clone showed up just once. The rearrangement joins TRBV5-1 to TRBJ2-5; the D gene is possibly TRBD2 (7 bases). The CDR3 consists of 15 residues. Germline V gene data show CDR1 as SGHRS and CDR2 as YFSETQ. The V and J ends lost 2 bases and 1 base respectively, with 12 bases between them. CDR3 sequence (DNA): TGCGCCAGCAGCTTTCGGGGGGCCCCCCAAGAGACCCAGTACTTC. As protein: CASSFRGAPQETQYF. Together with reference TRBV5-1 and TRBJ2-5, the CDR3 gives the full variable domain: KAGVTQTPRYLIKTRGQQVTLSCSPISGHRSVSWYQQTPGQGLQFLFEYFSETQRNKGNFPGRFSGRQFSNSRSEMNVSTLELGDSALYLCASSFRGAPQETQYFGPGTRLLVL.

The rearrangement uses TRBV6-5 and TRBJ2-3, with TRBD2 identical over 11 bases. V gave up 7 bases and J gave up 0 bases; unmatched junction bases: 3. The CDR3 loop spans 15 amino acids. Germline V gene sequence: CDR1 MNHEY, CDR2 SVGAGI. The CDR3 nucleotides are TGTGCCAGCAATATAGCGGGGGGGAGCACAGATACGCAGTATTTT. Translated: CASNIAGGSTDTQYF.

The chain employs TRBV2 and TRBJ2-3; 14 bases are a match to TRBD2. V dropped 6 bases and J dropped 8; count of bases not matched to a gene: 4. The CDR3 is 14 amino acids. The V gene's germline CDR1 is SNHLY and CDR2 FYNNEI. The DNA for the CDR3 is TGTGCCAGCAGCCCGACTAGCGGGGGGGGTACGCAGTATTTT. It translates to CASSPTSGGGTQYF.

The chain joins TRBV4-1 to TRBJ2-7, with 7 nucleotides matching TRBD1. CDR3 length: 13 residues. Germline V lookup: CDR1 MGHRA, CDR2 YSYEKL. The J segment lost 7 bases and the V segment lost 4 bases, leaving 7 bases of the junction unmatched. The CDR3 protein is CASSLTGLEEQYF. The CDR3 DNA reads TGCGCCAGCAGCCTGACAGGGTTGGAAGAGCAGTACTTC.

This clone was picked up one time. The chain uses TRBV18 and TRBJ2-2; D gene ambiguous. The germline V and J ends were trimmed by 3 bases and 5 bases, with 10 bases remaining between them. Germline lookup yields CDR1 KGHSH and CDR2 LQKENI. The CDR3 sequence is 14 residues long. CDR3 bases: TGTGCCAGCTCACCCCCTCCGGTAACCGGGGAGCTGTTTTTT. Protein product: CASSPPPVTGELFF.

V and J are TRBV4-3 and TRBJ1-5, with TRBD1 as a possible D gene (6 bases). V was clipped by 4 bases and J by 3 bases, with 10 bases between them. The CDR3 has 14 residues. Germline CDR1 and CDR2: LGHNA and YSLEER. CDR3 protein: CASSPGQLNQPQHF. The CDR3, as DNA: TGCGCCAGCAGCCCAGGACAGCTCAATCAGCCCCAGCATTTT.

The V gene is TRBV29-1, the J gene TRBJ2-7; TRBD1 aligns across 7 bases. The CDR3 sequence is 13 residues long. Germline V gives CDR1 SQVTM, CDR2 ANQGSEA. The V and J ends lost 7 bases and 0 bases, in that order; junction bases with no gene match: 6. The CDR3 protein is CSAHTGDSYEQYF. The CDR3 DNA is TGCAGCGCCCACACAGGGGACTCCTACGAGCAGTACTTC.

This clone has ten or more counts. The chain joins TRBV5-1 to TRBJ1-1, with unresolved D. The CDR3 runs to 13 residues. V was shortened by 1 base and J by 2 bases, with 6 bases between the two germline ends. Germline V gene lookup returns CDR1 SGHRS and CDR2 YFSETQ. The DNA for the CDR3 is TGCGCCAGCAGCTTGTATCTTAACACTGAAGCTTTCTTT. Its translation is CASSLYLNTEAFF.

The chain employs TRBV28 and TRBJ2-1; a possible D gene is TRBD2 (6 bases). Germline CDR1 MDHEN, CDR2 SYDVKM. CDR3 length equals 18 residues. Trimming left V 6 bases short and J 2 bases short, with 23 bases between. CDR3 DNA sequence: TGTGCCAGCAGCCAACCCCTCGGGACTTACTGGACCTACAATGAGCAGTTCTTC. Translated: CASSQPLGTYWTYNEQFF.

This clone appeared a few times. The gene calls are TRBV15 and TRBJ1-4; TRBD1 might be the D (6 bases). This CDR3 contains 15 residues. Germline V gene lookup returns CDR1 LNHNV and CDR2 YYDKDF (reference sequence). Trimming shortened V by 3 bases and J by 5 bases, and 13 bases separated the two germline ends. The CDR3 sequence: CATSRETGRNEKLFF. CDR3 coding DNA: TGTGCCACCAGCAGGGAGACAGGACGCAATGAAAAACTGTTTTTT.

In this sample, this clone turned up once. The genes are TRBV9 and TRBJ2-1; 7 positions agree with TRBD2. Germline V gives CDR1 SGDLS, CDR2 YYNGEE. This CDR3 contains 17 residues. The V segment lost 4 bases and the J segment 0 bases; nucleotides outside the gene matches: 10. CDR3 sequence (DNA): TGTGCCAGCAGCCCAAGGGAGGGCCTGAGCTCCTACAATGAGCAGTTCTTC. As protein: CASSPREGLSSYNEQFF.

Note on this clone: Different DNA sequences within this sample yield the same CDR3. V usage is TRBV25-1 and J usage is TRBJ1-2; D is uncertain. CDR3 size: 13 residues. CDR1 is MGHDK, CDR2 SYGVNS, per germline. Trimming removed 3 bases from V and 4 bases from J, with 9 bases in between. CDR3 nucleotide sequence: TGTGCCAGCAGTGAGGGCGGGCTCTATGGCTACACCTTC. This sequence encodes CASSEGGLYGYTF.

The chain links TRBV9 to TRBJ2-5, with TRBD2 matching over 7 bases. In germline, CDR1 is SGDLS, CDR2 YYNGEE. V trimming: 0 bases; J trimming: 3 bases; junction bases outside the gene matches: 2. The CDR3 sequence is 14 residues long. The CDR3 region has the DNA TGTGCCAGCAGCGTAGGGCTAGCGGAAGAGACCCAGTACTTC. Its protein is CASSVGLAEETQYF.

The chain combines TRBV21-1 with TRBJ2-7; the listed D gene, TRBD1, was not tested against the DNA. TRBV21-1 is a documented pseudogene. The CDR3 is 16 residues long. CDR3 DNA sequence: TGTGCCAGCAGCAAAGGGGGGAGACAGGGGCTTTCCCTCCGGTACTTC. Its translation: CASSKGGRQGLSLRYF.

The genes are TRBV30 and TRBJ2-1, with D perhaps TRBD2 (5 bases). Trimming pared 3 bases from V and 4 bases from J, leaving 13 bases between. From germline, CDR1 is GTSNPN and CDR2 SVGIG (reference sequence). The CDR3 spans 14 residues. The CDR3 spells CAWRYNSGYNEQFF. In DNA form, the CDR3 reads TGTGCCTGGAGGTATAACAGCGGATACAATGAGCAGTTCTTC.

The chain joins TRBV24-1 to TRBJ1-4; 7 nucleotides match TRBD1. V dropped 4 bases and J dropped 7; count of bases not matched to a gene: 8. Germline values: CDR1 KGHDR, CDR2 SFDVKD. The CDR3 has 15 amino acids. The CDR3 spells CATSDPTGSGEKLFF. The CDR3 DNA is TGTGCCACCAGTGACCCGACAGGGTCGGGTGAAAAACTGTTTTTT.